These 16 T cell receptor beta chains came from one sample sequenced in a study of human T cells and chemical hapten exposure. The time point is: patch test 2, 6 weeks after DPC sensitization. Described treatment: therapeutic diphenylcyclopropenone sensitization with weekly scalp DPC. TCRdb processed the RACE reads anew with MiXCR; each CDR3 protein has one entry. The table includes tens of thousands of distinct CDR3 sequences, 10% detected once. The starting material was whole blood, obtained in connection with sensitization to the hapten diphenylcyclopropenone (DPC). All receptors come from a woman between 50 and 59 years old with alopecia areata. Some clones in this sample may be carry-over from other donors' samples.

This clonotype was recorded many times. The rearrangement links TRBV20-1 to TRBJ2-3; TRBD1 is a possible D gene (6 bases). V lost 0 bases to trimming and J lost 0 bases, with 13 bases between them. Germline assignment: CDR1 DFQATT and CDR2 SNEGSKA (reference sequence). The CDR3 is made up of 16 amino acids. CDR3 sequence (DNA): TGCAGTGCTAGAGATTGGGGGCTACACAGCACAGATACGCAGTATTTT. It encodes CSARDWGLHSTDTQYF.

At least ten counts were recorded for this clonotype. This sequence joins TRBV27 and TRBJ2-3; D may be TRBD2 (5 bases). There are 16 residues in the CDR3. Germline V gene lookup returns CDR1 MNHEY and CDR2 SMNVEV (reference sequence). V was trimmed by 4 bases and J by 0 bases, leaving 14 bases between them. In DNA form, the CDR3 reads TGTGCCAGCAGTTCCTCCGTAGCGTCTAGCACAGATACGCAGTATTTT. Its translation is CASSSSVASSTDTQYF.

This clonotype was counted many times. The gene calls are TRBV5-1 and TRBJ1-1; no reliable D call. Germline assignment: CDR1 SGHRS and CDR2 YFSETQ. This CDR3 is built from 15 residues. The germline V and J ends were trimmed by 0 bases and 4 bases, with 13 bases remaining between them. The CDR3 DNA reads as TGCGCCAGCAGCTTGGAAGCGGGCCTACGCACTGAAGCTTTCTTT. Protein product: CASSLEAGLRTEAFF.

CDR3 loop: CATAIPSGSPDTQYF. CDR3 DNA: TGTGCCACCGCCATCCCTAGCGGGAGCCCAGATACGCAGTATTTT. This sequence joins TRBV11-2 and TRBJ2-3; TRBD2 aligns across 10 bases. V gave up 10 bases and J gave up 4 bases; unmatched junction bases: 11. This CDR3 comprises 15 residues. The germline gives CDR1 SGHAT, CDR2 FQNNGV.

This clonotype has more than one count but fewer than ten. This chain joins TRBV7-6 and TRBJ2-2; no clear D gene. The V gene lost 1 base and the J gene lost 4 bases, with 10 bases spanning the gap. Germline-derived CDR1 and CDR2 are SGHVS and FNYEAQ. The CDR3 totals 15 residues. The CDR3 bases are TGTGCCAGCAGCTTAGAATTACCAGGCACCGGGGAGCTGTTTTTT. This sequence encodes CASSLELPGTGELFF.

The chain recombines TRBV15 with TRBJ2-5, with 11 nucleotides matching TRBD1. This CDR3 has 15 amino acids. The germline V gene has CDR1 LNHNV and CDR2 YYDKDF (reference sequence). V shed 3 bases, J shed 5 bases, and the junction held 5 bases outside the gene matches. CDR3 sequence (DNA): TGTGCCACCAGCAGGGGACAGGGGGAACGGGAGACCCAGTACTTC. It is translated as CATSRGQGERETQYF.

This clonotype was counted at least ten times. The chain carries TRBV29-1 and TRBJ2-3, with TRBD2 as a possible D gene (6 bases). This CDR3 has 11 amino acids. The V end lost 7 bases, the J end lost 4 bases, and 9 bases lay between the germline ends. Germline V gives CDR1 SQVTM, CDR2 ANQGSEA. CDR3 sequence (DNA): TGCAGCGCTACTAGCCCAGATACGCAGTATTTT. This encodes CSATSPDTQYF.

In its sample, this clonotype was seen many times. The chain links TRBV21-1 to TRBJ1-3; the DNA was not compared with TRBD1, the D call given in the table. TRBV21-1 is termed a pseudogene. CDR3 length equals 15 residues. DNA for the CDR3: TGTGCCAGCAACCACAGGGGTTCTTCTGGAAACACCATATATTTT. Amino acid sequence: CASNHRGSSGNTIYF.

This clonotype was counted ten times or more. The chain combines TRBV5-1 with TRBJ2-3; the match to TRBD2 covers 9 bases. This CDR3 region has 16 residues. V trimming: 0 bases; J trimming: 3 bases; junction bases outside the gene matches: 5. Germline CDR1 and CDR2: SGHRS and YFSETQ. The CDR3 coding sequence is TGCGCCAGCAGCTTGGGAGCTAGCGGGACGACAGATACGCAGTATTTT. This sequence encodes CASSLGASGTTDTQYF.

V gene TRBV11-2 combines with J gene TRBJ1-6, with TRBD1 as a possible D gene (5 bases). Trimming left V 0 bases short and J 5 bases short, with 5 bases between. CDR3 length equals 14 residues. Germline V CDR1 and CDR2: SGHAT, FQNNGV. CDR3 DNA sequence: TGTGCCAGCAGCTTAGAGGGGCATAATTCACCCCTCCACTTT. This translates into CASSLEGHNSPLHF. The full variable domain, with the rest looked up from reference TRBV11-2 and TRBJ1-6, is EAGVAQSPRYKIIEKRQSVAFWCNPISGHATLYWYQQILGQGPKLLIQFQNNGVVDDSQLPKDRFSAERLKGVDSTLKIQPAKLEDSAVYLCASSLEGHNSPLHFGNGTRLTVT.

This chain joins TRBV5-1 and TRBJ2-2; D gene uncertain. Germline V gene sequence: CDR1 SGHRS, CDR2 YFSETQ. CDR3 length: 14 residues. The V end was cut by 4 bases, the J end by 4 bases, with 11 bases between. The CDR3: CASSETTTTGELFF. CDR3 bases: TGCGCCAGCAGCGAGACCACCACCACCGGGGAGCTGTTTTTT. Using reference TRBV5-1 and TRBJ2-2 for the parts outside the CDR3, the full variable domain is KAGVTQTPRYLIKTRGQQVTLSCSPISGHRSVSWYQQTPGQGLQFLFEYFSETQRNKGNFPGRFSGRQFSNSRSEMNVSTLELGDSALYLCASSETTTTGELFFGEGSRLTVL.

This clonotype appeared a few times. This CDR3 reads CASRGGSSSTGELFF. The CDR3 DNA sequence: TGTGCCAGCAGAGGCGGGAGTTCGAGCACCGGGGAGCTGTTTTTT. V and J are TRBV7-8 and TRBJ2-2; 7 bases align to TRBD2. Trimming cost V 6 bases and J 4 bases; bases outside gene matches: 8. CDR3 size: 15 residues. CDR1 is SGHVS and CDR2 is FQNEAQ in the germline V gene.

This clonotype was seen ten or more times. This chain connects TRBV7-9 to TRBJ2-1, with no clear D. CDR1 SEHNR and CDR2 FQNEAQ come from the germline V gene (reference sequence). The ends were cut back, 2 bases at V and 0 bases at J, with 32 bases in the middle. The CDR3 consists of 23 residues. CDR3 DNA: TGTGCCAGCAGCTTAATGCGTGGTTACGGAGAAGAAATTCCCATAAGCTCCTACAATGAGCAGTTCTTC. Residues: CASSLMRGYGEEIPISSYNEQFF.

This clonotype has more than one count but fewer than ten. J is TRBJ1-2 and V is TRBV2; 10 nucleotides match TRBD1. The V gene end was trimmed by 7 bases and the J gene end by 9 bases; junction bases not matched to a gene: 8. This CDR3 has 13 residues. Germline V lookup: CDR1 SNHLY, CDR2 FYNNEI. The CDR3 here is CASTWTGGYSYTF. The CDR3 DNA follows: TGTGCCAGCACCTGGACAGGGGGGTATAGCTACACCTTC.

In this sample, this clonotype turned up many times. Here the CDR3 DNA reads TGTGCCAGCAGTTATAGGCTAGCGGGAGCAACTCAGTTCTTC. This codes for CASSYRLAGATQFF. This chain joins TRBV6-2 or TRBV6-3 and TRBJ2-1; 10 positions match TRBD2. The CDR3 has 14 amino acids. Germline V CDR1 and CDR2: MNHEY, SVGEGT. The V and J ends lost 3 bases and 13 bases, in that order; junction bases with no gene match: 9.

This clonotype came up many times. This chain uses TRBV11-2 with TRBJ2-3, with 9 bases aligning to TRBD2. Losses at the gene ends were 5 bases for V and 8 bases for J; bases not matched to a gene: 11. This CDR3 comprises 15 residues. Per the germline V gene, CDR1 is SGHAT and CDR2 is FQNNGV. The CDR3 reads CASSLLAGAPGTQYF. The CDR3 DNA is TGTGCCAGCAGCCTATTAGCGGGAGCCCCCGGTACGCAGTATTTT.